This T cell receptor beta chain was found in a study of CD8 T cells in ankylosing spondylitis. The study's findings and limits: A subset of motif variants has previously been described in the synovial fluid and blood of reactive arthritis. Matched ankylosing spondylitis synovial fluid reportedly contained a significantly enriched population of disease-linked clones. A TCR beta motif made of eight highly homologous variants seemed typical of ankylosing spondylitis blood. Disease-linked clones proved CD8+ and comparatively uncommon in peripheral blood.

CDR1 is DFQATT and CDR2 is SNEGSKA in the germline V gene (reference sequence). CDR3 length equals 11 residues. The junction had 0 bases not matched to a gene; V was cut back by 3 bases and J by 5 bases. With molecular barcodes, quantitative 5'-RACE was used to make the TCR beta libraries. TCRdb re-called the 5' RACE reads with MiXCR, one entry per CDR3 protein. The table lists 750,000 to 850,000 distinct CDR3 sequences, roughly 12% of them singletons. This clonotype occurred many times. Antigen specificity is unknown. This clonotype was sampled from a male donor with ankylosing spondylitis. The source material was blood, either unsorted or a sorted T cell fraction (not recorded which). The chain has TRBV20-1 and TRBJ2-7; 8 bases agree with TRBD1. The CDR3 DNA follows: TGCAGTGCTAGGGACAGGGACGAGCAGTACTTC. This gives the protein CSARDRDEQYF.